This T cell receptor (beta chain) was identified during a study of cytomegalovirus exposure and HLA in healthy donors (dated by TCRdb to the late 2010s). With respect to the entire study: In an earlier analysis of under 750 of the donors, 250 to 300 Gb of sequence data and 100 million or so unique TCR beta sequences from 180 million or so T cells were reported. Roughly 300 gigabases of sequencing data and tens of millions of unique TCR sequences were included in an early release covering 500 to 750 HLA-typed donors. The genetic ancestry cluster associated with self-reported Caucasian donors included roughly 84% of the 350 to 500 genotyped donors. The study was designed to test whether signatures of past pathogen exposure could be identified by cataloging public T cell receptors. The T cell repertoires of several hundred subjects were profiled by immunosequencing and related to cytomegalovirus serostatus. Along with the roughly 670-subject first cohort, a separate validation cohort of 120 different subjects was used. High-throughput TCR immunosequencing, statistical association of individual TCRs with disease status, and machine learning were combined to predict cytomegalovirus infection status. In a later analysis, previously published TCR beta repertoires from about 640 donors were re-analyzed and high-resolution HLA genotyping was added so that TCR occurrence patterns could be studied. The later analysis used no new phenotypic data to find candidate immune exposures, relying instead on TCR beta sequences and their occurrence across donors. In an earlier analysis of roughly 600 of the donors, high-throughput TCR beta sequencing was used to judge whether each TCR beta V gene segment behaved as functional or pseudogenic. Donor age, sex, ethnicity and CMV serostatus were compiled together with the repertoire data. Genome-wide SNP genotypes for about 65% of the 666 donors were used in a later genetic analysis, which treated that subset as a discovery cohort. Every repertoire in the discovery cohort had been generated on one and the same sequencing platform. Class I and class II HLA loci were covered by the typing at four-digit resolution. The number of donors typed differed by locus, with about 629-630 for A, B, C, DRB1 and DQB1, approximately 500 for DQA1, under 610 for DPA1, and around 430 for DPB1. Four to six DR-DQ haplotypes were handled as single units for association and clustering, since linkage in the cohort was strong. Across around 400 genotyped donors of the cohort, an average of roughly 200,000 unique TCR beta nucleotide sequences per donor were sequenced, and roughly 20% of those sequences were non-productive.

On this clone itself: Which antigen it targets is not known. Base quality data are lacking; no much larger clone is found one base away.

The paper's findings and limits, for the study overall: This cohort had only TCR beta chains sequenced, and the lack of alpha or paired-chain data limited which features could be detected. A later genetic analysis reported fewer N-insertions in productive TCRs among donors in an Asian-associated ancestry cluster than the roughly 700-donor mean. A few of the identified cytomegalovirus-associated TCR beta chains were confirmed in vitro to be specific for cytomegalovirus antigens. Because counts were too low, some 17 rarely observed V segments, including chromosome 9 orphons, were left out of the earlier analysis of 500 to 750 of the donors. A later analysis associated approximately 17,000 TCR beta sequences with specific HLA alleles at a false discovery rate of 0.05. Because HLA typing was unavailable for some donors at each locus, only the typed subset was used in association tests. A total of roughly 160 TCR beta chains were listed by the study as associated with cytomegalovirus. In an earlier analysis of roughly 500 of the donors, most TCR beta V segments appeared in productive rearrangements about 87% or about 30% of the time, broadly matching IMGT annotations. The presence/absence analyses assumed that sequencing depth was roughly uniform across donors, and that assumption may not be true. Most TCR sequences were seen in very few donors, while some public TCRs were found in many individuals. A further reported finding was that TCR beta sequences accurately predicted the HLA-A and HLA-B alleles for most subjects in the first cohort. Immune exposure information for the cohort was limited to CMV serostatus. In a later analysis, several top co-occurrence clusters were reported to appear linked to parvovirus B19, influenza, CMV and Epstein-Barr virus. Some IMGT-functional V segments, including TRBV6-2 and TRBV6-3, could not be distinguished by the 87-base-pair reads and were therefore excluded. The classifier was reported to diagnose cytomegalovirus status with high specificity and sensitivity in both the original cohort and the validation cohort. V-gene and J-gene trimming of TCR beta chains was associated with a missense DCLRE1C variant in a later genetic analysis, and the association was replicated in an independent cohort. The authors suggested that the approach could potentially be generalized to other disease states and immunological phenotypes. In a later analysis, HLA-associated TCR beta chains showed more clonal expansion and lower generation probabilities than non-associated chains that were equally common. Correlated functional status among segregating V segments might reflect linkage disequilibrium, but an unknown experimental factor could not be ruled out. Strong co-occurrence of HLA alleles, especially DR and DQ, made assigning TCR associations to individual alleles difficult. A group of highly shared sequence variants was considered likely to be a technical artifact of the sequencing pipeline. Most CMV-associated TCR beta chains appeared to be HLA-restricted in a later analysis, and the HLA associations seemed to be driven largely by CMV exposure. In a later analysis, TCR association rates were found to vary across HLA loci, with the most associated TCRs seen for DRB1 alleles and the fewest for HLA-C alleles.

In total, 500 to 700 healthy bone marrow donors made up the cohort. At the time of sampling, all cohort members were nominally healthy, though unrecorded immune exposures were likely present. The donor was CMV seropositive and was included in the group of some 290 seropositive cohort members. A peripheral blood sample was collected from each donor, and TCR beta sequencing was performed on peripheral blood mononuclear cells. The Qiagen DNeasy Blood Extraction Kit was used to extract genomic DNA from the blood cell samples. CDR1 and CDR2 were assigned from the germline V gene as SGHVS and FQNEAQ. Including the terminal cysteine and phenylalanine, the CDR3 comprises 18 residues. Only the CDR3 DNA is retained, 54 bases long and in frame from the first base. V lost 2 bases and J lost 5 bases, and the count of bases not matched to a germline gene is 10. Library method: the immunoSEQ multiplex PCR assay. For the multiplex PCR, a mixture combining 60 forward primers for TCR Vbeta segments and 13 reverse primers for TCR Jbeta segments was used. Amplification of the CDR3 region of rearranged TCR beta genes was performed with a multiplex PCR assay on genomic DNA. Amplified TCR beta libraries were sequenced as 87-base-pair reads on the Illumina HiSeq System. Turning to the authors' computational methods: A later analysis counted about 80 million unique TCR beta chains across the 550 to 750 repertoires, and 9 million to 14 million of these chains were shared by at least two donors. To remove PCR and sequencing errors, raw reads were error-corrected and collapsed into unique sequences using a nearest-neighbor algorithm that merged closely related sequences. CDR3 sequences were aligned to IMGT reference sequences to assign V, D and J gene segments. Each retained sequence needed at least a six-nucleotide match to both a V gene segment and a J gene segment. A rearrangement counted as productive if the CDR3 had no stop codons and remained in frame with V and J, and every other rearrangement counted as non-productive. CDR3 was defined according to IMGT convention as the region running from the second conserved V-encoded cysteine to the conserved J-encoded phenylalanine. The earlier analysis of some 600 of the donors excluded sequences that lacked an unambiguous match to a single V gene segment. An earlier analysis of 450 to 650 of the donors called V segments functional above 56.7% productive rearrangements and segregating when the between-donor standard deviation exceeded 5%. A statistical classification framework was built to diagnose cytomegalovirus status from the catalog of TCR beta chain sequences. In a later analysis, TCR nucleotide sequences were compared against IMGT/GENE-DB human TR gene sequences so that V and J genes could be assigned. Using the TCRdist pipeline, a later analysis assigned CDR3 sequences along with most-parsimonious VDJ recombination scenarios. In a later analysis, each TCR beta chain was defined by its CDR3 amino acid sequence together with its V-gene family, and reads without a unique V-gene family were excluded. In a later analysis, 550 to 650 highly shared, low-generation-probability nucleotide sequences were removed to address suspected cross-contamination and a sequencing artifact. For each public chain, a later analysis derived a clonal expansion index from normalized ranks of inferred template counts within each repertoire. In a later analysis, generation probabilities were computed with a VDJ recombination model fitted to out-of-frame rearrangements, and the resulting probabilities were checked against IGoR. In a later analysis, hypergeometric tests were used to score TCR-TCR, TCR-HLA and TCR-CMV co-occurrence, with a repertoire-size bias correction applied to TCR pairs. False discovery rates were estimated in a later analysis by permuting HLA or CMV assignments 20 times. In a later analysis, co-occurring TCRs were grouped with DBSCAN, and TCRdist sequence similarity was added when clustering was performed within HLA-allele-positive subsets. Co-occurrence clustering excluded repertoires with fewer than 30,000 or more than 120,000 public chains, plus five with anomalous nucleotide sharing. What TCRdb holds here is the immuneACCESS table cut down to in-frame rearrangements. Part of the clones is not present; checked against another copy, under half of the missing clones reflect an unresolved V gene, and the others are unexplained. V and J calls and clone size follow that table, whereas D and trimming were derived from the DNA. A total of more than 90,000 clones appear in this sample, 81% of them only once. The ten largest clones add up to about 4.4% of the sample.

The chain couples TRBV7-8 to TRBJ2-5; 14 nucleotides in the junction match TRBD2. The clonotype comes from a woman in her seventies in good health and CMV-seropositive. Material: PBMCs. The base sequence is TGTGCCAGCAGCTTATCGTGGGGGACTAGCGGGAGACGGGAGACCCAGTACTTC. Its product reads: CASSLSWGTSGRRETQYF.